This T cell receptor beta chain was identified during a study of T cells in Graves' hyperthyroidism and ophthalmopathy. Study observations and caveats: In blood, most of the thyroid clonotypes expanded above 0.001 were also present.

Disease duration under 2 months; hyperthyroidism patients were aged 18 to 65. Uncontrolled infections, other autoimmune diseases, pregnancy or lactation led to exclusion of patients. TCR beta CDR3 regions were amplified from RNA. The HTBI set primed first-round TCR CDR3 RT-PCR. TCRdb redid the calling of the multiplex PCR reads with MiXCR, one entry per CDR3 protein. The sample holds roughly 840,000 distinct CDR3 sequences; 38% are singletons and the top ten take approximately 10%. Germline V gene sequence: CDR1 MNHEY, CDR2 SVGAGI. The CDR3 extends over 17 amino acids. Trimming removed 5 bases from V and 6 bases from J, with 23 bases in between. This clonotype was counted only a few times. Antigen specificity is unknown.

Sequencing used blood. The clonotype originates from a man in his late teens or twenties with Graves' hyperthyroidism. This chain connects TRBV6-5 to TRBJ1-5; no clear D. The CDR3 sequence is CASSVSLTRSVGQPQHF. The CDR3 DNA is TGTGCCAGCAGTGTTAGCTTAACCCGGTCCGTCGGTCAGCCCCAGCATTTT.